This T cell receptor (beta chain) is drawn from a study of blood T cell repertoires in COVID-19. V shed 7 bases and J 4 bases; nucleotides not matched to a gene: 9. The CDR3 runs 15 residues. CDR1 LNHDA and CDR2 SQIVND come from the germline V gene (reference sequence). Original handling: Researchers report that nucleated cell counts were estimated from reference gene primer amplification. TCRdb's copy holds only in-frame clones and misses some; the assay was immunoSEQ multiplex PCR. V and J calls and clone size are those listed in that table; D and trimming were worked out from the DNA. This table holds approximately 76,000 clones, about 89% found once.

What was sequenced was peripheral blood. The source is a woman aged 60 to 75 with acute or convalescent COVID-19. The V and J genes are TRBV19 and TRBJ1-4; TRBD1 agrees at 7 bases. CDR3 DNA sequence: TGTGCCAGTACTGGTCGACAGGGCCGTAATGAAAAACTGTTTTTT. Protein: CASTGRQGRNEKLFF.